The 29 T cell receptor beta chains below all came from one sample that was sequenced in a study of human T cells and chemical hapten exposure. Time point reported: patch test 2, 6 weeks after DPC sensitization. Treatment specified: therapeutic diphenylcyclopropenone sensitization with weekly scalp DPC. MiXCR, applied by TCRdb to the RACE reads, yields one record per CDR3 protein. This sample carries around 80,000 distinct CDR3 sequences, 6.6% of them seen once, and the ten largest clones take 1% to 1.5%. Sequencing was performed on whole blood, taken in connection with sensitization to the hapten diphenylcyclopropenone (DPC). The receptors here all came from a woman under 40 with alopecia areata. Some clones in this sample may be carry-over from other donors' samples.

This clonotype has a count of ten or more. V gene TRBV30 combines with J gene TRBJ1-3; unclear D gene. The germline CDR1 and CDR2 sequences are GTSNPN and SVGIG (reference sequence). There are 12 residues in the CDR3. With 8 bases removed from V and 0 bases from J, the gap between germline ends came to 8 bases. The CDR3 DNA reads as TGTGCCGGCAGTTTCTCTGGAAACACCATATATTTT. Translating it yields CAGSFSGNTIYF.

There are many counts of this clonotype. This rearrangement joins TRBV29-1 to TRBJ1-5; D might be TRBD1 (5 bases). The germline V gene has CDR1 SQVTM and CDR2 ANQGSEA. Trimming took 3 bases from V and 5 from J, leaving 11 bases between them. This CDR3 is built from 13 residues. Here the CDR3 DNA reads TGCAGCGTTGACTTGGGACCCGATCAGCCCCAGCATTTT. This codes for CSVDLGPDQPQHF.

The chain has TRBV30 and TRBJ1-5; 7 nucleotides match TRBD1. CDR1 and CDR2 from the germline V gene are GTSNPN and SVGIG (reference sequence). J was trimmed by 0 bases and V by 2 bases; bases with no gene match: 4. The CDR3 sequence is 15 residues long. CDR3 in amino acids: CAWSKGAYSNQPQHF. For the CDR3, the DNA is TGTGCCTGGAGTAAGGGGGCGTATAGCAATCAGCCCCAGCATTTT.

In this sample, this clonotype turned up a few times. V usage is TRBV5-6 and J usage is TRBJ2-1; 8 nucleotides align to TRBD1. The CDR3 runs 15 residues. The germline CDR1 and CDR2 sequences are SGHDT and YYEEEE. The V gene end was trimmed by 0 bases and the J gene end by 8 bases; junction bases not matched to a gene: 7. The CDR3 here is CASSLVAGGLDEQFF. CDR3 sequence (DNA): TGTGCCAGCAGCTTGGTTGCAGGGGGCTTGGATGAGCAGTTCTTC.

The V gene is TRBV20-1, the J gene TRBJ2-3; a weak D match, TRBD1 (6 bases). The V and J ends lost 3 bases and 2 bases respectively, with 15 bases between them. Per the germline V gene, CDR1 is DFQATT and CDR2 is SNEGSKA (reference sequence). This CDR3 contains 15 residues. The CDR3 reads CSARRGGIATDTQYF. CDR3 bases: TGCAGTGCTAGGAGAGGGGGAATAGCCACAGATACGCAGTATTTT.

This clonotype has at least ten counts. The V call is TRBV27, the J call TRBJ1-2; the match to TRBD1 covers 11 bases. The CDR3 covers 14 residues. Germline values: CDR1 MNHEY, CDR2 SMNVEV (reference sequence). V lost 5 bases and J lost 4; bases outside the gene matches: 3. The CDR3 here is CASSQGTGGYGYTF. For the CDR3, the DNA is TGTGCCAGCAGTCAAGGGACAGGGGGCTATGGCTACACCTTC.

Ten or more counts support this clonotype. The rearrangement uses TRBV6-5 and TRBJ1-2; D ambiguous. Trimming left V 4 bases short and J 3 bases short, with 9 bases between. This CDR3 has 13 residues. Germline assignment: CDR1 MNHEY and CDR2 SVGAGI. The CDR3 sequence is CASSLTGHYGYTF. CDR3 in DNA: TGTGCCAGCAGTTTAACCGGGCACTATGGCTACACCTTC.

This clonotype was detected ten times or more. V usage is TRBV20-1 and J usage is TRBJ1-2; TRBD1 matches 7 bases. The V gene's germline CDR1 is DFQATT and CDR2 SNEGSKA (reference sequence). V dropped 6 bases and J dropped 5; count of bases not matched to a gene: 24. The CDR3 loop spans 18 amino acids. The CDR3 here is CSALNTHAYAGGFYGYTF. The DNA of the CDR3 is TGCAGTGCCCTAAATACCCATGCCTATGCAGGGGGTTTTTATGGCTACACCTTC.

This clonotype has a handful of counts. The chain uses TRBV20-1 and TRBJ1-4; D is ambiguous. V was trimmed by 0 bases and J by 8 bases, leaving 19 bases between them. The CDR3 is made up of 16 amino acids. Germline V gene data show CDR1 as DFQATT and CDR2 as SNEGSKA (reference sequence). CDR3 sequence reads: CSARDRVNVGGEKLFF. The CDR3 coding sequence is TGCAGTGCTAGAGATCGGGTGAACGTTGGAGGAGAAAAACTGTTTTTT.

The chain links TRBV19 to TRBJ2-5; 8 nucleotides line up with TRBD2. The CDR3 consists of 16 residues. Germline-derived CDR1 and CDR2 are LNHDA and SQIVND (reference sequence). V gave up 6 bases and J gave up 2 bases; unmatched junction bases: 11. CDR3 loop: CASSPPVAGPQETQYF. CDR3 bases: TGTGCCAGTAGCCCACCAGTAGCGGGACCACAAGAGACCCAGTACTTC.

V and J are TRBV29-1 and TRBJ1-1, with D possibly being TRBD1 (6 bases). CDR1 SQVTM and CDR2 ANQGSEA come from the germline V gene. This CDR3 comprises 16 residues. The V gene lost 2 bases and the J gene lost 1 base, with 17 bases spanning the gap. CDR3 coding DNA: TGCAGCGTTGAAATCGGGGGGGGGGCGAGGAACACTGAAGCTTTCTTT. Amino acid sequence: CSVEIGGGARNTEAFF.

The chain uses TRBV20-1 and TRBJ2-5; 14 bases are shared with TRBD2. V trimming: 6 bases; J trimming: 3 bases; junction bases outside the gene matches: 15. Per the germline V gene, CDR1 is DFQATT and CDR2 is SNEGSKA (reference sequence). This CDR3 is 18 amino acids long. CDR3 in DNA: TGCAGTGCCCGACTCACGGGACTAGCGGGGGTACGAGAAGAGACCCAGTACTTC. Translating it yields CSARLTGLAGVREETQYF.

This clonotype has at least ten counts. The gene calls are TRBV6-6 and TRBJ1-2; D not certain. CDR3 length: 13 residues. The V gene's germline CDR1 is MNHNY and CDR2 SVGAGI (reference sequence). The germline V and J ends were trimmed by 2 bases and 6 bases, with 10 bases remaining between them. CDR3 residues: CASSYRASHGYTF. For the CDR3, the DNA is TGTGCCAGCAGTTACCGGGCATCCCATGGCTACACCTTC.

This clonotype was picked up many times. The chain joins TRBV2 to TRBJ2-7, with D perhaps TRBD1 (6 bases). V dropped 5 bases and J dropped 2 bases, with 19 bases sitting between them. The length of the CDR3 is 16 residues. CDR1 is SNHLY, CDR2 FYNNEI, per germline. The CDR3 protein is CASSQGLGGFAYEQYF. The CDR3, as DNA: TGTGCCAGCAGTCAGGGGCTTGGCGGATTTGCCTACGAGCAGTACTTC.

The table lists this clonotype with many counts. This sequence joins TRBV5-5 and TRBJ2-3, with no clear D. CDR1 and CDR2 (germline): SGHKS, YYEKEE (reference sequence). Trimming cost V 1 base and J 0 bases, with 6 bases left between them. This CDR3 is 14 amino acids long. For the CDR3, the DNA is TGTGCCAGCAGCTTGCAGGCGAGCACAGATACGCAGTATTTT. The encoded protein is CASSLQASTDTQYF.

This clonotype was counted between two and nine times. The chain combines TRBV12-3 or TRBV12-4 with TRBJ2-7; 10 positions match TRBD1. CDR3 length: 14 amino acids. Trimming removed 6 bases from V and 4 bases from J; junction bases left unmatched: 6. CDR3 amino acids: CASSSGDRGYEQYF. The CDR3 DNA reads TGTGCCAGCAGCTCTGGGGACAGGGGTTACGAGCAGTACTTC.

There are a few counts of this clonotype. This sequence joins TRBV7-8 and TRBJ1-2; D might be TRBD1 (6 bases). This CDR3 has 16 residues. Germline V CDR1 and CDR2: SGHVS, FQNEAQ. V lost 3 bases and J lost 2, with 16 bases in between. As DNA, the CDR3 is TGTGCCAGCAGCTTTGATCGGGACAAGGGAAACTATGGCTACACCTTC. Its protein product is CASSFDRDKGNYGYTF.

The sample holds many counts of this clonotype. The chain carries TRBV5-1 and TRBJ2-7; TRBD1 or TRBD2 may be the D gene (5 bases each). This CDR3 is built from 16 residues. Between the trimmed V and J ends, which lost 0 bases and 2 bases, there was a span of 15 bases. Germline values: CDR1 SGHRS, CDR2 YFSETQ. The CDR3 loop reads CASSLETAGTTYEQYF. The CDR3 DNA sequence: TGCGCCAGCAGCTTGGAAACTGCCGGGACCACCTACGAGCAGTACTTC.

This clonotype has a handful of counts. This chain links TRBV7-2 with TRBJ1-4; 7 bases align to TRBD1. Trimming cost V 4 bases and J 4 bases; bases outside gene matches: 6. The CDR3 has 15 amino acids. Germline CDR1 SGHTA, CDR2 FQGNSA. The CDR3, as DNA: TGTGCCAGCAGCTACGGACAGGTGGATAATGAAAAACTGTTTTTT. Translating it yields CASSYGQVDNEKLFF.

This clonotype was counted many times. The chain employs TRBV15 and TRBJ2-1, with a possible D match to TRBD1 (5 bases). V was cut by 5 bases and J by 4 bases, with 12 bases left in between. The CDR3 sequence is 14 residues long. CDR1 and CDR2 (germline): LNHNV, YYDKDF (reference sequence). The CDR3: CATSETGPYNEQFF. As DNA, the CDR3 is TGTGCCACCAGCGAAACAGGACCTTACAATGAGCAGTTCTTC.

This clonotype was counted between two and nine times. The chain links TRBV29-1 to TRBJ2-7; possible D gene TRBD1, 5 bases. The CDR3 runs 13 residues. V gave up 0 bases and J gave up 2 bases, with 8 bases separating them. Germline assignment: CDR1 SQVTM and CDR2 ANQGSEA. The CDR3 protein is CSVEDQGTYEQYF. CDR3 bases: TGCAGCGTTGAAGACCAGGGCACCTACGAGCAGTACTTC.

This clonotype has a count of ten or more. The rearrangement joins TRBV7-8 to TRBJ2-3, with 10 positions matching TRBD2. J was trimmed by 2 bases and V by 7 bases; bases with no gene match: 6. This CDR3 is built from 15 residues. Germline lookup yields CDR1 SGHVS and CDR2 FQNEAQ. Here the CDR3 DNA reads TGTGCCAGCATCTCGACTAGCGGGCTCACAGATACGCAGTATTTT. Residues: CASISTSGLTDTQYF.

In this sample, this clonotype turned up many times. The chain couples TRBV6-5 to TRBJ1-2; 7 positions agree with TRBD1. CDR1 and CDR2 from the germline V gene are MNHEY and SVGAGI. The CDR3 extends over 13 amino acids. J gave up 4 bases and V 5 bases, and 4 bases lay outside the gene matches. The CDR3 DNA sequence: TGTGCCAGCAGTAAACAGGGGTTCTATGGCTACACCTTC. Translated: CASSKQGFYGYTF.

This clonotype was detected a few times. The genes are TRBV23-1 and TRBJ2-7; D ambiguous. TRBV23-1 is identified as an open reading frame with a role that is uncertain. This CDR3 comprises 16 residues. The V gene lost 2 bases and the J gene lost 4 bases, with 18 bases spanning the gap. The CDR3 DNA follows: TGCGCCAGCAGTCAAAATGGCCAGCACGTTGGATACGAGCAGTACTTC. Protein sequence: CASSQNGQHVGYEQYF.

This clonotype was seen many times. The chain combines TRBV29-1 with TRBJ2-3; 8 bases are a match to TRBD1. Germline values: CDR1 SQVTM, CDR2 ANQGSEA. The length of the CDR3 is 14 residues. The ends lost 1 base at V and 5 bases at J; junction bases unmatched: 5. CDR3 sequence (DNA): TGCAGCGTTGAAGCTCAGGGGGCGGGAGATACGCAGTATTTT. This gives the protein CSVEAQGAGDTQYF.

This clonotype was observed at least ten times. The V and J genes are TRBV7-9 and TRBJ1-1; TRBD1 aligns across 7 bases. Germline trimming cut 4 bases from V and 3 bases from J; bases unmatched to any gene: 5. CDR1 and CDR2 (germline): SEHNR, FQNEAQ (reference sequence). This CDR3 contains 14 residues. The CDR3 sequence: CASSSTGIYTEAFF. The DNA for the CDR3 is TGTGCCAGCAGCTCGACAGGGATCTACACTGAAGCTTTCTTT.

This chain joins TRBV12-3 or TRBV12-4 and TRBJ2-3; 8 nucleotides match TRBD2. With 4 bases clipped from V and 4 bases from J, the junction kept 7 bases outside the gene matches. The length of the CDR3 is 15 residues. The CDR3 loop reads CASSSSAGEADTQYF. In DNA, the CDR3 is TGTGCCAGCAGTTCTTCAGCGGGAGAGGCAGATACGCAGTATTTT.

Note on this clonotype: A single base separates this from a much larger clone, so it may be a read error. The genes are TRBV12-3 or TRBV12-4 and TRBJ1-5; D gene ambiguous. The V gene lost 6 bases and the J gene lost 5 bases, with 14 bases spanning the gap. The CDR3 consists of 14 residues. The CDR3 DNA sequence: TGTGCCAGCAGGGTGAATGGCGAGGATCAGCCCCAGCATTTT. Translated: CASRVNGEDQPQHF.

Written as DNA, the CDR3 is TGTGCCAGCAGCTTGATGGGGGGGGCGGGCACAGATACGCAGTATTTT. It codes for CASSLMGGAGTDTQYF. This sequence joins TRBV5-4 and TRBJ2-3; D may be TRBD2 (7 bases). V lost 1 base and J 1 base, leaving 13 bases between the germline ends. The CDR3 runs to 16 residues. CDR1 is SGHNT, CDR2 YYREEE, per germline (reference sequence).